Listed below are T cell receptor beta chains from one sample, sequenced in a study of control samples from healthy donors and cancer patients. Using immunoSEQ multiplex PCR, the repertoire was profiled, and TCRdb retains in-frame clones only, with some absent. This sample yields around 51,000 clones, of which 80% are seen a single time; roughly a tenth belongs to the top ten. Sequences were obtained from blood. All receptors derive from a man between 65 and 85 years old in good health. Each CDR3 is given with its conserved first and last residue. A D gene is named only where the DNA matches it firmly. Size is omitted from some rows. Given values are once, few, many or a class for expanded clones.

d_call j_call clone_size v_call cdr3_aa cdr3_nt
TRBD2 TRBJ2-2 NA TRBV7-8 CASSLGLAGVYGELFF TGTGCCAGCAGCTTAGGGCTAGCGGGAGTATACGGGGAGCTGTTTTTT
NA TRBJ2-2 once TRBV15 CATSREGHSTGELFF TGTGCCACCAGCAGGGAGGGACACTCCACCGGGGAGCTGTTTTTT
TRBD1 TRBJ2-1 NA TRBV11-2 CASRRQGSSYNEQFF TGTGCCAGCAGGCGACAGGGGAGCTCCTACAATGAGCAGTTCTTC
TRBD2 TRBJ2-1 NA TRBV6-5 CASSSGTSGSNEQFF TGTGCCAGCAGTTCCGGGACTAGCGGGTCTAATGAGCAGTTCTTC
TRBD2 TRBJ2-2 once TRBV2 CASSPWTSSTGELFF TGTGCCAGCAGCCCTTGGACTAGTTCAACCGGGGAGCTGTTTTTT
NA TRBJ1-2 NA TRBV28 CASSWREGLINYGYTF TGTGCCAGCAGTTGGAGGGAGGGGCTCATTAACTATGGCTACACCTTC
NA TRBJ1-1 NA TRBV9 CASSVSLGMNTEAFF TGTGCCAGCAGCGTATCTCTGGGAATGAACACTGAAGCTTTCTTT
NA TRBJ1-2 NA TRBV28 CARLNPNRVNYGYTF TGTGCCAGGTTAAATCCAAACAGGGTTAACTATGGCTACACCTTC
NA TRBJ2-7 NA TRBV11-2 CASSLLWEGVKDEQYF TGTGCCAGCAGCTTATTGTGGGAGGGGGTGAAAGACGAGCAGTACTTC
NA TRBJ2-7 NA TRBV5-1 CASSLGGVQGEQYF TGCGCCAGCAGCTTGGGCGGGGTGCAGGGCGAGCAGTACTTC
TRBD2 TRBJ2-3 NA TRBV18 CASSPRTSGNSDTQYF TGTGCCAGCTCACCACGGACTAGCGGGAACTCAGATACGCAGTATTTT
NA TRBJ2-1 NA TRBV27 CASSFQLWGPYNEQFF TGTGCCAGCAGTTTCCAGCTATGGGGTCCCTACAATGAGCAGTTCTTC
NA TRBJ1-1 NA TRBV11-2 CASSSWTEAFF TGTGCCAGCTCCTCATGGACTGAAGCTTTCTTT
NA TRBJ1-5 NA TRBV5-5 CASSSAANQPQHF TGTGCCAGCAGTTCGGCAGCCAATCAGCCCCAGCATTTT
NA TRBJ2-4 NA TRBV18 CASSPGPDRSIQYF TGTGCCAGCTCACCGGGACCTGATCGGAGCATTCAGTACTTC
TRBD1 TRBJ1-5 NA TRBV7-8 CASSYDRAKGPQHF TGTGCCAGCAGCTACGACAGGGCCAAGGGGCCCCAGCATTTT
TRBD1 TRBJ1-1 NA TRBV28 CASLELSGGVRTEAFF TGTGCCAGCCTTGAACTTTCAGGGGGCGTGCGAACTGAAGCTTTCTTT
TRBD1 TRBJ1-2 NA TRBV7-9 CASSLTTGNGYTF TGTGCCAGCAGCTTAACGACAGGGAATGGCTACACCTTC
TRBD2 TRBJ2-1 NA TRBV4-1 CASSPLAGTRNEQFF TGCGCCAGCAGCCCACTAGCGGGGACCCGGAATGAGCAGTTCTTC
TRBD1 TRBJ1-1 NA TRBV25-1 CASRTGTGLMNTEAFF TGTGCCAGCAGGACCGGGACAGGGCTTATGAACACTGAAGCTTTCTTT
NA TRBJ2-4 NA TRBV11-2 CASSHTPDHRGAIQYF TGTGCCAGCAGCCATACCCCGGACCATCGGGGTGCCATTCAGTACTTC
TRBD1 TRBJ1-1 NA TRBV6-6 CASSYGTETEAFF TGTGCCAGCAGTTACGGGACAGAGACTGAAGCTTTCTTT
NA TRBJ1-5 NA TRBV19 CASSIDLQPQHF TGTGCCAGTAGTATAGATCTACAGCCCCAGCATTTT
NA TRBJ1-2 NA TRBV3-1/TRBV3-2 CASSRGGGDYGYTF TGTGCCAGCAGTCGCGGGGGGGGCGACTATGGCTACACCTTC
NA TRBJ2-1 NA TRBV9 CASSQGPYNEQFF TGTGCCAGCAGCCAAGGACCGTACAATGAGCAGTTCTTC
NA TRBJ2-1 NA TRBV2 CASTRESNEQFF TGTGCCAGCACCAGGGAGAGCAATGAGCAGTTCTTC
TRBD2 TRBJ2-1 NA TRBV24-1 CATSATQLADRYNEQFF TGTGCCACCAGTGCCACCCAGCTAGCGGATAGATACAATGAGCAGTTCTTC
NA TRBJ2-7 once TRBV6-5 CASSYSGVEQYF TGTGCCAGCAGTTACTCGGGGGTCGAGCAGTACTTC
NA TRBJ1-3 NA TRBV18 CASSPPRQGANTIYF TGTGCCAGCTCACCACCGAGGCAGGGTGCGAACACCATATATTTT
NA TRBJ1-4 NA TRBV30 CAWSTGWSEKLFF TGTGCCTGGAGCACAGGGTGGAGTGAAAAACTGTTTTTT
NA TRBJ2-7 NA TRBV6-5 CASSKTGSYEQYF TGTGCCAGCAGCAAGACAGGCTCCTACGAGCAGTACTTC
NA TRBJ1-5 NA TRBV7-8 CASSFTWGGTDQPQHF TGTGCCAGCAGCTTTACTTGGGGGGGGACGGATCAGCCCCAGCATTTT
NA TRBJ1-4 NA TRBV19 CASTPRHTTNEKLFF TGTGCCAGTACCCCCCGGCATACAACTAATGAAAAACTGTTTTTT
NA TRBJ2-3 NA TRBV6-1 CASSEEDFGTDTQYF TGTGCCAGCAGTGAAGAGGACTTTGGCACAGATACGCAGTATTTT
NA TRBJ2-6 NA TRBV13 CASSLVMQGSGANVLTF TGTGCCAGCAGCTTAGTAATGCAGGGCTCTGGGGCCAACGTCCTGACTTTC
NA TRBJ2-3 NA TRBV7-9 CASSLARVTDTQYF TGTGCCAGCAGCTTGGCAAGAGTGACAGATACGCAGTATTTT
TRBD2 TRBJ2-1 NA TRBV5-1 CASSSSLAGGYNEQFF TGCGCCAGCAGCTCGTCTTTAGCGGGGGGCTACAATGAGCAGTTCTTC
NA TRBJ1-1 NA TRBV4-1 CASSLPPGRGYTEAFF TGCGCCAGCAGCCTCCCTCCCGGGAGAGGATACACTGAAGCTTTCTTT
NA TRBJ1-6 NA TRBV3-1/TRBV3-2 CASSQGSSRLNSPLHF TGTGCCAGCAGCCAAGGGTCCAGCAGACTTAATTCACCCCTCCACTTT
NA TRBJ1-5 many TRBV3-1/TRBV3-2 CASSHAGVGQPQHF TGTGCCAGCAGCCACGCAGGGGTGGGTCAGCCCCAGCATTTT
TRBD2 TRBJ2-1 NA TRBV5-4 CASSSSGRRTYNEQFF TGTGCCAGCAGCAGTAGCGGGAGACGGACCTACAATGAGCAGTTCTTC
NA TRBJ2-3 once TRBV10-1 CASSDDSNTQYF TGCGCCAGCAGTGACGACAGTAATACGCAGTATTTT
NA TRBJ2-5 NA TRBV5-5 CASSGGTETQYF TGTGCCAGCAGTGGAGGTACGGAGACCCAGTACTTC
NA TRBJ2-2 NA TRBV5-5 CASSRGNTGELFF TGTGCCAGCAGCAGGGGGAACACCGGGGAGCTGTTTTTT
NA TRBJ2-7 NA TRBV12-1 CASSFELAGGPPGHEQYF TGTGCCAGCAGCTTTGAACTAGCGGGAGGCCCCCCAGGCCACGAGCAGTACTTC
TRBD1 TRBJ2-7 NA TRBV28 CASSFLQGVYYEQYF TGTGCCAGCAGTTTTCTCCAGGGGGTATACTACGAGCAGTACTTC
NA TRBJ1-2 NA TRBV7-9 CASSQYEYPGAYGYTF TGTGCCAGCAGCCAATATGAGTACCCAGGGGCCTATGGCTACACCTTC
NA TRBJ1-4 NA TRBV30 CAWSPLDSNEKLFF TGTGCCTGGAGTCCTTTGGACAGTAATGAAAAACTGTTTTTT